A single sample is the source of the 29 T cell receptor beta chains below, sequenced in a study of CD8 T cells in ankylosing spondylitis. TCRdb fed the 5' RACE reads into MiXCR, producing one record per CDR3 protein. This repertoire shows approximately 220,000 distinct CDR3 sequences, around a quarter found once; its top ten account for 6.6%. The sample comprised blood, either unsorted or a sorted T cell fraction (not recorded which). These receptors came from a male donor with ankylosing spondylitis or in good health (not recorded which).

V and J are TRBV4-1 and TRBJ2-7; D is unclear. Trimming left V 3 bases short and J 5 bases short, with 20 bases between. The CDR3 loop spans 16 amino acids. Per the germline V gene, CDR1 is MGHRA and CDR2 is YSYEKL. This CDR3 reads CASSHHGLGSSDEQYF. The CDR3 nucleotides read TGCGCCAGCAGCCACCACGGGCTCGGCTCTTCGGACGAGCAGTACTTC.

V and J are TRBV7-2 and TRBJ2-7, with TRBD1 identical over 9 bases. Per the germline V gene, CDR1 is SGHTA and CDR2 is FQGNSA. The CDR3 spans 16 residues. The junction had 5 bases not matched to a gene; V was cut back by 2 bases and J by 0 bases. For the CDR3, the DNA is TGTGCCAGCAGCTTACGGACAGGGGATAGCTCCTACGAGCAGTACTTC. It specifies CASSLRTGDSSYEQYF.

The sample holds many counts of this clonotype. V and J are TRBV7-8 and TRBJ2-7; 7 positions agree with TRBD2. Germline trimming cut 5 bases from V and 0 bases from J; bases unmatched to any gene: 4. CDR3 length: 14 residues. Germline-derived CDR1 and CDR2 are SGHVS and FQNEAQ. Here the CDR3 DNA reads TGTGCCAGCAGCCCCGGGACTAACTCCTACGAGCAGTACTTC. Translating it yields CASSPGTNSYEQYF.

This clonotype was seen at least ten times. The DNA for the CDR3 is TGTGCCAGCAGTATACGACAGGGAATAGATTCACCCCTCCACTTT. Amino acids: CASSIRQGIDSPLHF. The J gene is TRBJ1-6, the V gene TRBV12-3 or TRBV12-4; 7 bases align to TRBD1. This CDR3 is 15 amino acids long. The ends lost 5 bases at V and 8 bases at J; junction bases unmatched: 9.

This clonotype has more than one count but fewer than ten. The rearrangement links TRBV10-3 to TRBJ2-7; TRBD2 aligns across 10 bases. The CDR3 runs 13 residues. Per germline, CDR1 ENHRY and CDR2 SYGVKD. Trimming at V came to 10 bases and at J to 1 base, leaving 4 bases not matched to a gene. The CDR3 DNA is TGTGCCACCAGGACTAGCGGATCCTACGAGCAGTACTTC. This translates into CATRTSGSYEQYF.

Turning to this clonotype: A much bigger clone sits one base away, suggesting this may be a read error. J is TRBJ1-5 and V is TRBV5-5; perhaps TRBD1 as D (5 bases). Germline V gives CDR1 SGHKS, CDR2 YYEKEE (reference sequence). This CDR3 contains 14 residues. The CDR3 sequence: CASSLVSSGEPRHF. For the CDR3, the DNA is TGTGCCAGCAGCTTGGTATCGTCGGGGGAGCCCCGGCATTTT.

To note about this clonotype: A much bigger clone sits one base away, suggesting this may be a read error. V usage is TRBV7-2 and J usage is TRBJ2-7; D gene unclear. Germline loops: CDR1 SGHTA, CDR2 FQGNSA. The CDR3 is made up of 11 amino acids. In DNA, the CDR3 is TGTGCCAGCAGCACTTCCTACAAGCAGTACTTC. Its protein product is CASSTSYKQYF.

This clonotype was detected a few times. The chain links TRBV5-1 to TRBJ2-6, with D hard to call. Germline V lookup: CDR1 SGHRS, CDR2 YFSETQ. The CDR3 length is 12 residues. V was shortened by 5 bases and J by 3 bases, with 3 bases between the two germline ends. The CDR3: CASSLGANVLTF. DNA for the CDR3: TGCGCCAGCAGTCTTGGGGCCAACGTCCTGACTTTC.

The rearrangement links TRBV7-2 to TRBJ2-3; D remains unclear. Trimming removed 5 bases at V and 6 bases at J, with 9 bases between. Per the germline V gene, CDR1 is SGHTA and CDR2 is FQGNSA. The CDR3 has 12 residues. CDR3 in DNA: TGTGCCAGCAGCCGCCGCTTCGATACGCAGTATTTT. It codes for CASSRRFDTQYF.

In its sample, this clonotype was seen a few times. CDR3 residues: CSVDGQLENEQFF. The CDR3 DNA sequence: TGCAGCGTTGACGGACAGCTTGAGAATGAGCAGTTCTTC. This chain uses TRBV29-1 with TRBJ2-1; D might be TRBD1 (6 bases). Deletions cut 3 bases from V and 7 bases from J, with 13 bases between. The length of the CDR3 is 13 residues. Germline-derived CDR1 and CDR2 are SQVTM and ANQGSEA.

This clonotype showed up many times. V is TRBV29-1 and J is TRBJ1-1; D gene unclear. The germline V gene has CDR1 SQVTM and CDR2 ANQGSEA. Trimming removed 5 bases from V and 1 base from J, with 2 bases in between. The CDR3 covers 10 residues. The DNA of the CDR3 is TGCAGCGTTCGGAACACTGAAGCTTTCTTT. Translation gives CSVRNTEAFF.

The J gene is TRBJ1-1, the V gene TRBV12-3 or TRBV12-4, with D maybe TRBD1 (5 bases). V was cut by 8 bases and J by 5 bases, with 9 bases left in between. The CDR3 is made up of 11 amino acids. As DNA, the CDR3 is TGTGCCAGCCAGGGTCGGACTGAAGCTTTCTTT. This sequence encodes CASQGRTEAFF.

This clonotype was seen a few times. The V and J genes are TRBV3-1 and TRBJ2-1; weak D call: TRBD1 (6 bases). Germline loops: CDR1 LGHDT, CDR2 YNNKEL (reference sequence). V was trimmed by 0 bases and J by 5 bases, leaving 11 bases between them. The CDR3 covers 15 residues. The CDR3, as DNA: TGTGCCAGCAGCCAAGACCCCGGACAGCACAATGAGCAGTTCTTC. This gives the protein CASSQDPGQHNEQFF.

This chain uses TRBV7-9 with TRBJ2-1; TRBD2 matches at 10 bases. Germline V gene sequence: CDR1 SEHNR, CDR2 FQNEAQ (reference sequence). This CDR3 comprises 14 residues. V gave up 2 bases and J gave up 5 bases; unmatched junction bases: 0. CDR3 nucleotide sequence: TGTGCCAGCAGCTTACTAGCGGGGGACAATGAGCAGTTCTTC. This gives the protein CASSLLAGDNEQFF.

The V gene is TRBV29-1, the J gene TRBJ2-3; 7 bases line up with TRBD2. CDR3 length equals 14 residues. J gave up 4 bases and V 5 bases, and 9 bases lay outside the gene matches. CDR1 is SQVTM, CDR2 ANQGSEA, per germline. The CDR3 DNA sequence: TGCAGCGTTACTCCCCGGGAGGTCGCAGATACGCAGTATTTT. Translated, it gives CSVTPREVADTQYF.

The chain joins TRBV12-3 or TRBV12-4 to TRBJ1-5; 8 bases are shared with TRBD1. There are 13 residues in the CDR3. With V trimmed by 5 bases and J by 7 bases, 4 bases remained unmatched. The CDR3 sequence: CASSRDRGQPQHF. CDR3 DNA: TGTGCCAGCAGTAGAGACAGGGGACAGCCCCAGCATTTT.

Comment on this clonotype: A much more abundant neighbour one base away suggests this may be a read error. The CDR3 reads CASSHGANQPQHF. In nucleotides, the CDR3 is TGTGCCAGCAGTCATGGAGCAAATCAGCCCCAGCATTTT. This chain connects TRBV12-3 or TRBV12-4 to TRBJ1-5; no definite D call. This CDR3 is built from 13 residues. With 5 bases removed from V and 4 bases from J, the gap between germline ends came to 9 bases.

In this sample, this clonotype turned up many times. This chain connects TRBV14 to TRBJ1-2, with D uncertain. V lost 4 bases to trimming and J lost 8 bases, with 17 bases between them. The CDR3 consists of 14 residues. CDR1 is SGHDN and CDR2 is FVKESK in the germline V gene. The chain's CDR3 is CASSPSYYGGGYTF. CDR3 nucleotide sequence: TGTGCCAGCAGCCCCTCCTACTACGGTGGGGGCTACACCTTC.

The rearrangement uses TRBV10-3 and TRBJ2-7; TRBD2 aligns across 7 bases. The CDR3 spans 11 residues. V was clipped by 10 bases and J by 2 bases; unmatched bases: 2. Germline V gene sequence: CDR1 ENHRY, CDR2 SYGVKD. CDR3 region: CASGSAYEQYF. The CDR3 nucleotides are TGTGCCAGCGGGAGTGCCTACGAGCAGTACTTC.

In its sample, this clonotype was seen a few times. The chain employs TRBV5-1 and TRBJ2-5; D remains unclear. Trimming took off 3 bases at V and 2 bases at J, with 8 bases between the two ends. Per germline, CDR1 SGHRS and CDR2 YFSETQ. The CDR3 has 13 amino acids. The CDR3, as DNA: TGCGCCAGCAGCTCCCACAAACAAGAGACCCAGTACTTC. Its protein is CASSSHKQETQYF.

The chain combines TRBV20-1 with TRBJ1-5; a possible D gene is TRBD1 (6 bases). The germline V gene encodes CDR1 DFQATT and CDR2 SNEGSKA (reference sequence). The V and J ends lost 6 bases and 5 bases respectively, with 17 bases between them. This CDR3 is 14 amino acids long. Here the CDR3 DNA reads TGCAGTGCCAGGGGAGGGGCCGCAGATCAGCCCCAGCATTTT. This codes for CSARGGAADQPQHF.

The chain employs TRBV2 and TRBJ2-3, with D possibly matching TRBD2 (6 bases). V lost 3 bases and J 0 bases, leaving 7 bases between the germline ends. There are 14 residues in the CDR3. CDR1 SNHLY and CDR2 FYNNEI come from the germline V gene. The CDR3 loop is CASSDAGSTDTQYF. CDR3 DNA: TGTGCCAGCAGTGATGCGGGGAGCACAGATACGCAGTATTTT. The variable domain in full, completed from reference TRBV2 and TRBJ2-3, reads EPEVTQTPSHQVTQMGQEVILRCVPISNHLYFYWYRQILGQKVEFLVSFYNNEISEKSEIFDDQFSVERPDGSNFTLKIRSTKLEDSAMYFCASSDAGSTDTQYFGPGTRLTVL.

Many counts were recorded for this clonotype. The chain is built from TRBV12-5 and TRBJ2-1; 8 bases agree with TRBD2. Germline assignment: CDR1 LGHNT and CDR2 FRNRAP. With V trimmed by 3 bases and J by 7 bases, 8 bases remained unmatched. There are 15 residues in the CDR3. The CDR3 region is CASGLKSGRWNEQFF. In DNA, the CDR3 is TGTGCTAGTGGTTTAAAGAGCGGGAGATGGAATGAGCAGTTCTTC.

CDR3 nucleotide sequence: TGCAGTGCTCCTAGGAACCAAGAGACCCAGTACTTC. It specifies CSAPRNQETQYF. The genes are TRBV20-1 and TRBJ2-5; the D is unclear. Per the germline V gene, CDR1 is DFQATT and CDR2 is SNEGSKA (reference sequence). Trimming stripped 5 bases from V and 0 bases from J, with 7 bases between. This CDR3 contains 12 residues.

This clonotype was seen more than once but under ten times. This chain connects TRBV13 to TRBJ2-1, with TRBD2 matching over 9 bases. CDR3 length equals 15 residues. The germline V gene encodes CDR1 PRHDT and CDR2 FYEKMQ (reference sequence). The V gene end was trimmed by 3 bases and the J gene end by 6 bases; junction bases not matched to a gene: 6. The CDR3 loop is CASSFRLSGGNEQFF. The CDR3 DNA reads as TGTGCCAGCAGCTTCAGACTTAGCGGGGGCAATGAGCAGTTCTTC. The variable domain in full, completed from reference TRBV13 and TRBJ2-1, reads AAGVIQSPRHLIKEKRETATLKCYPIPRHDTVYWYQQGPGQDPQFLISFYEKMQSDKGSIPDRFSAQQFSDYHSELNMSSLELGDSALYFCASSFRLSGGNEQFFGPGTRLTVL.

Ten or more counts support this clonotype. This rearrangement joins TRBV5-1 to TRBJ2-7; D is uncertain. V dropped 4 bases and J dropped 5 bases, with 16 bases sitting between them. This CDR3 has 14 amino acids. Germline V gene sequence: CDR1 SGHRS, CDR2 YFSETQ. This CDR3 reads CASSVTSAEDEQYF. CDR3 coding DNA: TGCGCCAGCAGCGTGACCTCGGCCGAAGACGAGCAGTACTTC.

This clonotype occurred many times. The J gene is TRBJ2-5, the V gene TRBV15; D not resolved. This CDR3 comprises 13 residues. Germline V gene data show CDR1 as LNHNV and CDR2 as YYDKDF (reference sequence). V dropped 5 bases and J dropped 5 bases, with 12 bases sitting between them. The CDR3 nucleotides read TGTGCCACCAGCCTCCCCACTCGGGAGACCCAGTACTTC. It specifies CATSLPTRETQYF.

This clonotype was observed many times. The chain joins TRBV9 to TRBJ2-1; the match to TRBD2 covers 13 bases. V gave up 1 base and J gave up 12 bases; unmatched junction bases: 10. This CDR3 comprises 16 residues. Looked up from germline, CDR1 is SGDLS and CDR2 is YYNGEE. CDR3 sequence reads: CASSVLTSGRASTQFF. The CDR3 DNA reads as TGTGCCAGCAGCGTATTAACTAGCGGGAGGGCTAGTACGCAGTTCTTC.

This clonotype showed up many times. The CDR3 spells CASSQEASGRTDTQYF. The CDR3 nucleotides are TGTGCCAGCAGCCAAGAGGCTAGCGGACGCACAGATACGCAGTATTTT. J is TRBJ2-3 and V is TRBV4-2; 7 nucleotides match TRBD2. Germline CDR1 LGHNA, CDR2 YNFKEQ. This CDR3 comprises 16 residues. The J segment lost 1 base and the V segment lost 0 bases, leaving 4 bases of the junction unmatched.